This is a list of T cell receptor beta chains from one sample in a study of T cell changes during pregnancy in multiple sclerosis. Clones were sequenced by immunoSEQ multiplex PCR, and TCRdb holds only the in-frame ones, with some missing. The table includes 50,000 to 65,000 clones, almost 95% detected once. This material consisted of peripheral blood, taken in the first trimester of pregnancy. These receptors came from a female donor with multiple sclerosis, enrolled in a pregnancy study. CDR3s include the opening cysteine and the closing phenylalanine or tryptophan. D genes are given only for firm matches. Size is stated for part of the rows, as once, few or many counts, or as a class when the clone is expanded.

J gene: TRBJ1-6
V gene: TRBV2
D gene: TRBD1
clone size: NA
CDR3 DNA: TGTGCCAGCAGTGACGAGACAGGGAGGAGGTCACCCCTCCACTTT
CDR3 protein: CASSDETGRRSPLHF

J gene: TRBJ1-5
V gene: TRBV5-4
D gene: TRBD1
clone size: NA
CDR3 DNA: TGTGCCAGCAGCTTGGAACAGGGGAAGCAGCCCCAGCATTTT
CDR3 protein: CASSLEQGKQPQHF

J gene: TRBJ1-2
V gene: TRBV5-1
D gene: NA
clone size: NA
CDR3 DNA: TGCGCCAGCAGCTTGGCGCTTATGGGAGACTATGGCTACACCTTC
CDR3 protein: CASSLALMGDYGYTF

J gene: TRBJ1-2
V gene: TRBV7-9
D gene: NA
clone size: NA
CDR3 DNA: TGTGCCAGCAGCTTAGGGCAGGTGACCTATGGCTACACCTTC
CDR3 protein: CASSLGQVTYGYTF

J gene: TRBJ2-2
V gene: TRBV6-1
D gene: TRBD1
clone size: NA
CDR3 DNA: TGTGCCAGCAGGGACAGGGGAAACACCGGGGAGCTGTTTTTT
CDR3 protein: CASRDRGNTGELFF

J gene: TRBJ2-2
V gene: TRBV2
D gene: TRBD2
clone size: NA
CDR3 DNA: TGTGCCAGCAGTGTCGGGGGGGTAGGCACCGGGGAGCTGTTTTTT
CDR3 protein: CASSVGGVGTGELFF

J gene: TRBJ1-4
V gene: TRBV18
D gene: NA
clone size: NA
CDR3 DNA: TGTGCCAGCTCACCAACAAAGACAATCCCTAATGAAAAACTGTTTTTT
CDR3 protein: CASSPTKTIPNEKLFF

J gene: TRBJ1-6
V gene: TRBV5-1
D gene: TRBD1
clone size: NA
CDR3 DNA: TGCGCCAGCAGCCGAACGACAGGGGGGAATAATTCACCCCTCCACTTT
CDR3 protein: CASSRTTGGNNSPLHF

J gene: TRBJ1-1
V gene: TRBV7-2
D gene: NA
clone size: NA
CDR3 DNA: TGTGCCAGCAGCTCTTTCTCCGGGACACTTAATGAAGCTTTCTTT
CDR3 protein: CASSSFSGTLNEAFF

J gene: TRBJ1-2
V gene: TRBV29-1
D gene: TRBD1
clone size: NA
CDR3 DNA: TGCAGCGTGGGACAGGGAGGAGGCTACACCTTC
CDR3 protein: CSVGQGGGYTF

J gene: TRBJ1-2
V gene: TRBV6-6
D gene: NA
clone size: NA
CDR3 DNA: TGTGCCAGCAGTCCTCTAGGGAGCGGCTACACCTTC
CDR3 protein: CASSPLGSGYTF

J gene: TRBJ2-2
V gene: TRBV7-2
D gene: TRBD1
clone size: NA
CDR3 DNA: TGTGCCAGCAGCCCGGACAGGGGGTTCGACACCGGGGAGCTGTTTTTT
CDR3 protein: CASSPDRGFDTGELFF

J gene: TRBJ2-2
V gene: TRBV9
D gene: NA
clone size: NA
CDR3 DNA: TGTGCCAGCAGCGTAGGGTCCGGGGGGCCAACCACCGGGGAGCTGTTTTTT
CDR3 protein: CASSVGSGGPTTGELFF

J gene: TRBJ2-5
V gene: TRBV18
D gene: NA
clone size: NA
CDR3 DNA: TGTGCCAGCTCCTCCAGACACCAGGGGGAGACCCAGTACTTC
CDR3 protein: CASSSRHQGETQYF

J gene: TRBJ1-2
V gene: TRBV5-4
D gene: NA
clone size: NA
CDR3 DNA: TGTGCCAGCAGCTTGGGGACACTCCTCTATGGCTACACCTTC
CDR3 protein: CASSLGTLLYGYTF

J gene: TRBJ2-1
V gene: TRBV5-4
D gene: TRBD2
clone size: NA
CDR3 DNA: TGTGCCAGCAGCTCCCCAGTAGCGGGGGGGGCGAGGAATGAGCAGTTCTTC
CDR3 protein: CASSSPVAGGARNEQFF

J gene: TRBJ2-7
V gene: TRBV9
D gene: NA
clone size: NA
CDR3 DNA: TGTGCCAGCGGGGCGGGGGCGAACGAGCAGTACTTC
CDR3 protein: CASGAGANEQYF

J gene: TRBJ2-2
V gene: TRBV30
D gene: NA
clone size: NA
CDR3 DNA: TGTGCCTGGAGTGGTGGGCCAAACACCGGGGAGCTGTTTTTT
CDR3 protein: CAWSGGPNTGELFF

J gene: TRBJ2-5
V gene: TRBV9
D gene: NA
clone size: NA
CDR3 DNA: TGTGCCAGCAGCGTAGAGGGGTTAGAGACCCAGTACTTC
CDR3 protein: CASSVEGLETQYF

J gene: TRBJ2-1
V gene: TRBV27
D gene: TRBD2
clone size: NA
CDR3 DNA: TGTGCCAGCAGACTAGCGGGGGGGACTAATGAGCAGTTCTTC
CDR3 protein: CASRLAGGTNEQFF

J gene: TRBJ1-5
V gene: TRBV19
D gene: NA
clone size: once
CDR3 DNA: TGTGCCAGTTGTTTATGGCAGGGGAATCAGCCCCAGCATTTT
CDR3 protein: CASCLWQGNQPQHF

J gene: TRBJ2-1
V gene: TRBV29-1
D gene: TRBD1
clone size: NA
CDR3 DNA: TGCAGCGTTAAACCAGGGGGCACGATCCCCAATGAGCAGTTCTTC
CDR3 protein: CSVKPGGTIPNEQFF

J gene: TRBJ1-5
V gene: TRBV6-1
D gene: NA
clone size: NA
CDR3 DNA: TGTGCCAGCAGTGGAGGGTGGTTGAGCAATCAGCCCCAGCATTTT
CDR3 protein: CASSGGWLSNQPQHF

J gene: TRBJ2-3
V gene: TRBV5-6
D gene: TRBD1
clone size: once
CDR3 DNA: TGTGCCAGCACCGGGACAGGGTATACAGATACGCAGTATTTT
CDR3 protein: CASTGTGYTDTQYF

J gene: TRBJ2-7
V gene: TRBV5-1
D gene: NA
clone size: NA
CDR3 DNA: TGCGCCAGCAGCTTGACGGCAGGTTCTAACGAGCAGTACTTC
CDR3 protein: CASSLTAGSNEQYF

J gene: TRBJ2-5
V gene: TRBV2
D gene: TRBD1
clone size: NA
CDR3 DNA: TGTGCCACCGGGACAGGGGTTACCCAAGAGACCCAGTACTTC
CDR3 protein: CATGTGVTQETQYF

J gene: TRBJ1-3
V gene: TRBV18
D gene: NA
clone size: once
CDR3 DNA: TGTGCCAGCTCACCACTTGGGGCCTCTGGAAACACCATATATTTT
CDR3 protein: CASSPLGASGNTIYF

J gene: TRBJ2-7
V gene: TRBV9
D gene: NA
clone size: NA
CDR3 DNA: TGTGCCAGCAGCCCTCCCGGGGGCTCCTACGAGCAGTACTTC
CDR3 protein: CASSPPGGSYEQYF

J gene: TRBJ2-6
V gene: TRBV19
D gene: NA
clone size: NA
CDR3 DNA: TGTGCCAGTAGTATAGATATGGCAGATGGGGCCAACGTCCTGACTTTC
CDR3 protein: CASSIDMADGANVLTF

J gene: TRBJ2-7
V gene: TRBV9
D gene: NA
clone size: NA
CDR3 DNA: TGTGCCAGCAGCTCCGGCGGGTCATCCTACGAGCAGTACTTC
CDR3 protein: CASSSGGSSYEQYF

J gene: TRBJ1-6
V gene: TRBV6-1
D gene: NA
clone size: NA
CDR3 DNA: TGTGCCAGCAAGCAGGTGCCACCCCTCCACTTT
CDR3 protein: CASKQVPPLHF

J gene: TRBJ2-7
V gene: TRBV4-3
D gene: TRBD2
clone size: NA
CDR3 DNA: TGCGCCAGCAGCCAAAAAGAGGCGACCCTAGCGGGGGGGATCTACGAGCAGTACTTC
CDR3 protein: CASSQKEATLAGGIYEQYF

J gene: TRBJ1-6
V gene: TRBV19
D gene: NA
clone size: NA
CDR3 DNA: TGTGCCAGTATTTCGACAGGCCAAAATTCACCCCTCCACTTT
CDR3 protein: CASISTGQNSPLHF

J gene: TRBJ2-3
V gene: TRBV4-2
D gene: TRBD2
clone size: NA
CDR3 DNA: TGTGCCAGCAGCCACTTTTCTGGGGCTAGCGGGGGGAGTACAGATACGCAGTATTTT
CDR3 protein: CASSHFSGASGGSTDTQYF

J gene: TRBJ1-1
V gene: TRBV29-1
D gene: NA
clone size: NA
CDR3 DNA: TGCAGCGTTAGAGGGGGGGGGTACACTGAAGCTTTCTTT
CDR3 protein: CSVRGGGYTEAFF

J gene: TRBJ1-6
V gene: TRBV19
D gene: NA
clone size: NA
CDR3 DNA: TGTGCCAGTAGTAGGGGGACAAACCTTAATTCACCCCTCCACTTT
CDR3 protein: CASSRGTNLNSPLHF

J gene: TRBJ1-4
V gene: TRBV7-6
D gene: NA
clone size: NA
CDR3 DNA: TGTGCCAGCAGCTCAATTTTGGGAGGGTTAGGAGAAAAACTGTTTTTT
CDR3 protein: CASSSILGGLGEKLFF

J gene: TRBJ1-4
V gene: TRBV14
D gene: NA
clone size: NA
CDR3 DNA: TGTGCCAGCAGCCAAGTCCGGGGAGGGTTGGCCGAAAAACTGTTTTTT
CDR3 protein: CASSQVRGGLAEKLFF

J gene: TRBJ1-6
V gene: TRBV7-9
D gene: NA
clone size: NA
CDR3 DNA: TGTGCCAGCAGCCCGAGTGAGACGGGGGCCTATAATTCACCCCTCCACTTT
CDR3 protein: CASSPSETGAYNSPLHF

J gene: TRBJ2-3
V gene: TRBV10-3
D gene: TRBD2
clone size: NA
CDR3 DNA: TGTGCCATTAAGCCGGGGGGGATCACAGATACGCAGTATTTT
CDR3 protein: CAIKPGGITDTQYF

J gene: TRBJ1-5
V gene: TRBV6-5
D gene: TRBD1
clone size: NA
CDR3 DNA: TGTGCCAGCAGTTCCAAGGGACAGGTCAGCAATCAGCCCCAGCATTTT
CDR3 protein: CASSSKGQVSNQPQHF

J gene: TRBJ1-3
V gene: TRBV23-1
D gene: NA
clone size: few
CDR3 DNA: TGCGCCAGCAGTCAATCCTACGGGGGGCTAGCTGGAAACACCATATATTTT
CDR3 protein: CASSQSYGGLAGNTIYF

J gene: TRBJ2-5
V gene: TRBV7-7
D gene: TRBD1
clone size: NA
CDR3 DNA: TGTGCCAGCAGCTGGGGACAGGGGGCTGGAGAGGAGACCCAGTACTTC
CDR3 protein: CASSWGQGAGEETQYF

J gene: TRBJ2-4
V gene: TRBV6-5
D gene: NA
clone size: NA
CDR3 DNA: TGTGCCAGCAGTTATCTGGGGGGGCCAGCCAAAAACATTCAGTACTTC
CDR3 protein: CASSYLGGPAKNIQYF

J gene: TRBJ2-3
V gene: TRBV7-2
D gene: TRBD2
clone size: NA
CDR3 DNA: TGTGCCAGCAGGCAGCCAGGCAGCGGGGTAAAGCCAGATACGCAGTATTTT
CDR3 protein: CASRQPGSGVKPDTQYF

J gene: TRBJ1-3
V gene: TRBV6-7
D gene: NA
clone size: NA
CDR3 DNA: TGTGCCAGCAGTTCCGCCCCGGGGAACTCTGGAAACACCATATATTTT
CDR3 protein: CASSSAPGNSGNTIYF

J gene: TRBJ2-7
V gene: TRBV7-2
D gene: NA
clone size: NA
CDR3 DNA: TGTGCCAGCAGCTCCCAAGCTCGCGAGCAGTACTTC
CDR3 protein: CASSSQAREQYF

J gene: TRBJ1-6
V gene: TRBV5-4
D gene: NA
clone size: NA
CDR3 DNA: TGTGCCAGCAGCCCGGAGCGGGGTTATAATTCACCCCTCCACTTT
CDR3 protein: CASSPERGYNSPLHF

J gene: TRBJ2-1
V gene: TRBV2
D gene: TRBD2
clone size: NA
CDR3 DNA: TGTGCCAGCAGTGACTACGGGGGGTGGTACAATGAGCAGTTCTTC
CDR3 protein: CASSDYGGWYNEQFF

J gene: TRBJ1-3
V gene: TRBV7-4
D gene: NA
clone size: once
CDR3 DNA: TGTGCCAGCAGCTTAGATTGCGGGGAAAACACCATATATTTT
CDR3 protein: CASSLDCGENTIYF

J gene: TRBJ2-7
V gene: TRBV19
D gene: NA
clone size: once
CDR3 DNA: TGTGCCAGTAGTTCACAGGGCCGCGGCTCCTACGAGCAGTACTTC
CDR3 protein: CASSSQGRGSYEQYF

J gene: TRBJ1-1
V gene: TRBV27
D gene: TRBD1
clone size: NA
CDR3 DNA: TGTGCCAGCAGGACGACAGGGTTTAGTGAAGCTTTCTTT
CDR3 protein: CASRTTGFSEAFF

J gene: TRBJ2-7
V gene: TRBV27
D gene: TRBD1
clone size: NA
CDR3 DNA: TGTGCCAGCAATTCAAGAGACAGGGCCTACGAGCAGTACTTC
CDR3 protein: CASNSRDRAYEQYF

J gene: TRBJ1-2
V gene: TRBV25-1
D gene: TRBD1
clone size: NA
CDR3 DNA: TGTGCCAGCAGTGCGGGACAGATATTAAAGGGGGGCTACACCTTC
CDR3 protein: CASSAGQILKGGYTF